The entry below gives a single T cell receptor (beta chain) sequence along with its context. As originally analysed: Nucleated cell number was recorded as an estimate derived from reference gene primer amplification. Libraries were prepared by immunoSEQ multiplex PCR; TCRdb keeps only in-frame clonotypes and omits some of them. That table furnishes V, J and clone size, whereas the DNA furnished D and trimming. Among about 150,000 clones listed, 80% to 90% were seen once. This sample is part of a study of blood T cell repertoires in COVID-19. Across the whole study: From the United States, Italy and Spain came samples of acute and convalescent COVID-19.

V gave up 6 bases and J gave up 7 bases; unmatched junction bases: 5. This CDR3 has 13 residues. This clonotype originated in a woman aged 60 to 75 with active COVID-19. The specimen sequenced was peripheral blood. The V call is TRBV23-1, the J call TRBJ2-2; TRBD1 aligns across 7 bases. TRBV23-1 is labeled an ORF, and its function is uncertain. The CDR3 bases are TGCGCCAGCAGCCGGGACAGCAGCGGGGAGCTGTTTTTT. This codes for CASSRDSSGELFF.